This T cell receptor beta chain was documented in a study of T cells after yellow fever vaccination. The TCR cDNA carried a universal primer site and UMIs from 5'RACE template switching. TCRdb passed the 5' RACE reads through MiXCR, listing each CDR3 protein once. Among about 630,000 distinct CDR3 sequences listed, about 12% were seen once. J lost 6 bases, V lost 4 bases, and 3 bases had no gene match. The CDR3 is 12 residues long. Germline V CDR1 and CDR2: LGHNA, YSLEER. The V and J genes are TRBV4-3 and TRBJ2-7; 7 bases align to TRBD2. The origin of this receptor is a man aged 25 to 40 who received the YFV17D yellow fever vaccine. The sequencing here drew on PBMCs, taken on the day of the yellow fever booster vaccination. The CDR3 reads CASSPGEGEQYF. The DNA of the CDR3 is TGCGCCAGCAGCCCTGGGGAGGGCGAGCAGTACTTC.